Listed here are 11 T cell receptor beta chains from one sample, sequenced in a study of memory CD4+ T cells and cytomegalovirus serostatus. Only in-frame clones appear in the TCRdb table, and some are missing; sequencing was by immunoSEQ multiplex PCR. The table has just under 95,000 clones, 80% seen once. Single viable CD3+CD4+CD8-CD45RO+ cells were sorted as the memory CD4+ T cells. The sequenced material came from memory CD4+ T cells from blood. The source of these receptors is an adult in good health and CMV-seropositive.

V gene TRBV9 combines with J gene TRBJ1-2; D remains unclear. Trimming took off 4 bases at V and 4 bases at J, with 14 bases between the two ends. There are 14 residues in the CDR3. Germline assignment: CDR1 SGDLS and CDR2 YYNGEE. The CDR3 nucleotides are TGTGCCAGCAGCCCGGTGGGTTCCGGCTATGGCTACACCTTC. It codes for CASSPVGSGYGYTF.

CDR3 protein: CASSLSVQGMKETQYF. The DNA of the CDR3 is TGCGCCAGCAGCTTGTCTGTTCAGGGAATGAAGGAGACCCAGTACTTC. The chain uses TRBV5-1 and TRBJ2-5; weak D call: TRBD1 (5 bases). This CDR3 has 16 residues. Between the trimmed V and J ends, which lost 1 base and 5 bases, there was a span of 18 bases. CDR1 and CDR2 from the germline V gene are SGHRS and YFSETQ. Drawing the rest from reference TRBV5-1 and TRBJ2-5, the complete variable domain is KAGVTQTPRYLIKTRGQQVTLSCSPISGHRSVSWYQQTPGQGLQFLFEYFSETQRNKGNFPGRFSGRQFSNSRSEMNVSTLELGDSALYLCASSLSVQGMKETQYFGPGTRLLVL.

This sequence joins TRBV27 and TRBJ1-1, with 7 bases lining up with TRBD1. The germline V gene has CDR1 MNHEY and CDR2 SMNVEV (reference sequence). This CDR3 is 17 amino acids long. V was pared by 2 bases and J by 3 bases, with 12 bases of the junction left unmatched. CDR3 coding DNA: TGTGCCAGCAGTTTAGGAGGGGGCTATAATCGTGACACTGAAGCTTTCTTT. Its protein is CASSLGGGYNRDTEAFF.

The chain recombines TRBV5-5 with TRBJ1-1; no clear D gene. The CDR3 spans 17 residues. Trimming shortened V by 2 bases and J by 1 base, and 18 bases separated the two germline ends. Germline loops: CDR1 SGHKS, CDR2 YYEKEE (reference sequence). CDR3 DNA: TGTGCCAGCAGCTTCTCCAGGCGCCATAGTGGGAACACTGAAGCTTTCTTT. It specifies CASSFSRRHSGNTEAFF.

The chain links TRBV2 to TRBJ2-5, with 11 bases identical to TRBD2. Germline CDR1 SNHLY, CDR2 FYNNEI. With 3 bases clipped from V and 5 bases from J, the junction kept 8 bases outside the gene matches. The CDR3 has 16 amino acids. CDR3 in amino acids: CASSDGLAGGGETQYF. The CDR3 DNA reads as TGTGCCAGCAGTGACGGGCTAGCGGGGGGCGGGGAGACCCAGTACTTC.

The chain joins TRBV11-2 to TRBJ2-5; 9 bases are a match to TRBD2. V dropped 4 bases and J dropped 1; count of bases not matched to a gene: 1. This CDR3 is 14 amino acids long. The germline gives CDR1 SGHAT, CDR2 FQNNGV. CDR3 sequence: CASSSTSGQETQYF. The CDR3 DNA sequence: TGTGCCAGCAGCTCGACTAGCGGCCAAGAGACCCAGTACTTC.

The chain is built from TRBV18 and TRBJ1-1, with D uncertain. Germline V CDR1 and CDR2: KGHSH, LQKENI. Trimming stripped 5 bases from V and 5 bases from J, with 6 bases between. This CDR3 region has 11 residues. CDR3 DNA sequence: TGTGCCAGCTCATTTGGGACTGAAGCTTTCTTT. Amino acid sequence: CASSFGTEAFF.

V gene TRBV4-2 combines with J gene TRBJ1-1; a possible D gene is TRBD1 (6 bases). This CDR3 spans 13 amino acids. Germline V CDR1 and CDR2: LGHNA, YNFKEQ. The V end was cut by 0 bases, the J end by 10 bases, with 12 bases between. CDR3 bases: TGTGCCAGCAGCCAAGAAGGGGGGCGGGGAGCTTTCTTT. Its translation: CASSQEGGRGAFF.

CDR3 sequence: CASSPRTESSYEQYF. In nucleotides, the CDR3 is TGTGCCAGCTCACCACGGACGGAAAGCTCCTACGAGCAGTACTTC. The chain carries TRBV18 and TRBJ2-7, with D hard to call. V lost 1 base to trimming and J lost 0 bases, with 10 bases between them. The germline gives CDR1 KGHSH, CDR2 LQKENI. This CDR3 has 15 amino acids.

V is TRBV5-1 and J is TRBJ2-1, with TRBD1 identical over 9 bases. This CDR3 has 14 amino acids. The V gene end was trimmed by 2 bases and the J gene end by 9 bases; junction bases not matched to a gene: 6. Germline V gene data show CDR1 as SGHRS and CDR2 as YFSETQ. CDR3 in DNA: TGCGCCAGCAGCTTAGAACAGGGGGCGGGTGAGCAGTTCTTC. It translates to CASSLEQGAGEQFF.

This chain uses TRBV5-4 with TRBJ2-3, with 12 positions matching TRBD2. This CDR3 region has 17 residues. With 0 bases clipped from V and 2 bases from J, the junction kept 4 bases outside the gene matches. The germline gives CDR1 SGHNT, CDR2 YYREEE (reference sequence). The CDR3 is CASSLGGLAGTTDTQYF. DNA for the CDR3: TGTGCCAGCAGCTTGGGCGGACTAGCGGGAACCACAGATACGCAGTATTTT.